The TCR beta chain described here comes from a study of T cells after posttransplantation cyclophosphamide. Profiled with immunoSEQ multiplex PCR; TCRdb holds only in-frame clones, not every one. Recorded here are fewer than 40,000 clones, none singletons. Study-wide results and limits: Blood and skin or GI T cell repertoires showed limited TRB overlap. Donor-recipient repertoire similarity was low at 1-2 months, rising over year one.

This clone was observed at least ten times. Its antigen is unidentified. The CDR3 totals 15 residues. Germline V lookup: CDR1 SGHNT, CDR2 YYREEE (reference sequence). V lost 5 bases to trimming and J lost 6 bases, with 17 bases between them. The material sequenced was PBMCs. The clonotype comes from a woman in her 30s in good health and a related stem cell transplant donor. This sequence joins TRBV5-4 and TRBJ1-4; D may be TRBD1 (6 bases). The CDR3 region is CASRETGRRDEKLFF. As DNA, the CDR3 is TGTGCCAGCAGGGAAACAGGGAGGAGGGATGAAAAACTGTTTTTT.